This TCR beta chain was obtained from a study of T cell repertoires in cytomegalovirus infection. About the study: HLA-B-restricted CMV epitopes that are well studied were used alongside recently identified HLA-C-restricted ones.

In regard to this clonotype: The antigen remains undetermined.

TCRdb re-derived calls from the reads in MiXCR, one entry per CDR3 protein. Here the sample spans about 71,000 distinct CDR3 sequences, roughly 22% being singletons. The material was CD8+ T cells from cultured PBMCs, obtained from culture after CMV antigen stimulation. The sequence was collected from a human donor in good health (CMV status not recorded). Some clones in this sample may be carry-over from other donors' samples.

The DNA of the CDR3 is TGTGCCAGCAGTGACGGCGGGGATGGAAACACCATATATTTT. It codes for CASSDGGDGNTIYF. The V gene is TRBV6-1, the J gene TRBJ1-3; D not resolved. CDR3 length equals 14 residues. V shed 3 bases and J shed 3 bases, with 9 bases lying between them. The germline CDR1 and CDR2 sequences are MNHNS and SASEGT.